This T cell receptor (beta chain) appears in the sequencing data of a study of Graves' ophthalmopathy and Graves' hyperthyroidism (dated by TCRdb to the late 2010s). General notes on the study: Peripheral blood samples were taken at the time of initial diagnosis, before any treatment was given. The study used TCR beta repertoire signatures to distinguish Graves' ophthalmopathy from Graves' hyperthyroidism and to predict progression to ophthalmopathy. In total, approximately 130 blood samples were TCR-sequenced: approximately 42 ophthalmopathy, approximately 80 hyperthyroidism and roughly 17 hyperthyroidism-to-ophthalmopathy patients. To explore V-J signatures that distinguish ophthalmopathy from hyperthyroidism, a discovery set of 95 to 100 patients was enrolled, made up of more than 40 with ophthalmopathy and around 57 with stable hyperthyroidism. The independent validation cohort included approximately 19 hyperthyroidism patients plus 17 patients who later progressed from hyperthyroidism to ophthalmopathy. In roughly six hyperthyroidism patients, the T-cell repertoires found in thyroid tissue were compared with those found in blood. Following sample collection, hyperthyroidism patients were given methimazole at a starting dose of 30 mg daily, and ophthalmopathy patients were given high-dose intravenous methylprednisolone.

TCR beta CDR3 regions were amplified from RNA transcripts for repertoire sequencing. A first-round RT-PCR used HTBI primers with the Qiagen OneStep RT-PCR kit, followed by a second-round multiplex PCR, size selection and purification. Libraries were sequenced paired-end with 100 bp reads on an Illumina HiSeq2000. As for the original processing: SOAPnuke was used for read processing, and reads with adapters, uncalled bases, a mean Phred below 15, or no exact constant-primer or identifier match were discarded. COPE v1.2.5 was used to merge the high-quality paired reads. Unique nucleotide sequences were defined as clonotypes and aligned to IMGT TRB V, D and J references using MiTCR v1.1. The analysis was limited to V-J combinations with a frequency above 0.0001, which together covered 99.2% of repertoires. For each V-J combination, a TCR clonal expansion and chaos score was defined as F50 clonal expansion divided by the chaos observed in the TCRdist matrix. Welch's t-statistics and random forest were used to narrow the features down to roughly twelve V-J combinations, which were then fed into a naive Bayes classifier. The Morisita-Horn index was used to measure how similar the thyroid and blood repertoires were. TCRdb reanalyzed the raw reads on its own, using fastp at Q25 for trimming and MiXCR for clone calling, and kept in-frame beta chains. Every distinct CDR3 protein forms one entry, paired with its most common genes and DNA. What appears here as the V and J calls and clone size reflects TCRdb's work, not the paper's. The sample has approximately 640,000 distinct CDR3 sequences on record, roughly two fifths of them singletons. The ten largest account for over 2.5% of the sample.

Ten or more counts support this clonotype. Its antigen has not been determined. No per-base quality is available; no much larger clone lies one base away. Ophthalmopathy patients had moderately to severely active disease, Clinical Activity Score of at least 3, NOSPECS grade of at least 4, and disease duration under 3 months. Patients with other autoimmune diseases, uncontrolled infections, pregnancy or lactation were excluded. Clinical symptoms, serum thyroxine, TRAb, thyroid ultrasound and orbital computed tomography formed the basis of the diagnosis. Using Ficoll-Paque density gradient centrifugation, PBMCs were isolated from approximately 11 ml of fresh peripheral blood. Trizol reagent was used to extract the total RNA, and its quality was then checked on an Agilent 2100 Bioanalyzer. What the work shows at the level of the full study, not this receptor alone: Among expanded thyroid clonotypes with frequency above 0.001, most also showed up in blood, which suggests that blood repertoires may reflect the thyroid immune response. No statistical method was used to set the sample size in advance, and the investigators knew which group each participant was assigned to. In cross-validation, the 13-signature model distinguished ophthalmopathy from stable hyperthyroidism with just over 85% sensitivity and 81.08% specificity, while in the test set the corresponding values were around 79% and 71%. In validation, the model predicted ophthalmopathy progression with nearly 71% sensitivity and roughly 72% specificity; more than ten predicted patients were CT-confirmed with GO in a median of 6.5 months.

For CDR1 and CDR2, the germline V gene lists SGHVS and FQNEAQ. Measured from the cysteine to the phenylalanine, the CDR3 is 17 residues long. Only the CDR3 region is kept as DNA, spanning 51 bases read in frame from base 1. V was cut back by 4 bases and J by 4 bases, leaving a gap of 22 bases between them. This receptor chain uses TRBV7-8 and TRBJ1-1; the best D guess is TRBD1, with 6 bases matching. Sequences were obtained from peripheral blood. The sequence derives from an adult man with Graves' ophthalmopathy. The CDR3 region has the sequence CASSSRATDSGATEAFF. The nucleotides read TGTGCCAGCAGCTCCCGAGCCACGGACTCGGGGGCCACTGAAGCTTTCTTT.